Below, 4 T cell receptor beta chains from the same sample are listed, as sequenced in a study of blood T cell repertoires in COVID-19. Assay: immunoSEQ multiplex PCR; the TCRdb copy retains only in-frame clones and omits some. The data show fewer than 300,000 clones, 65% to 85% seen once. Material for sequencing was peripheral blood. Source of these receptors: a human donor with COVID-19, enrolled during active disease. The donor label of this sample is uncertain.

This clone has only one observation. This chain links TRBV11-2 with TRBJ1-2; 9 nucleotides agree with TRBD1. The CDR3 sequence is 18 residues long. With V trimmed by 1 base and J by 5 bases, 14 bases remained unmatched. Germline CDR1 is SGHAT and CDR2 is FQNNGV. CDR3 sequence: CASSLANNRGQGSYGYTF. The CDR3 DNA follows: TGTGCCAGCAGCTTAGCCAATAACAGGGGGCAGGGTTCATATGGCTACACCTTC.

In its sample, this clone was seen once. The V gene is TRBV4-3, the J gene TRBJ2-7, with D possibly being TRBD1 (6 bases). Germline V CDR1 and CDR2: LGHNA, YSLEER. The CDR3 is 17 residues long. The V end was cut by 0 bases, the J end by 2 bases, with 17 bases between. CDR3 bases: TGCGCCAGCAGCCAAGATCTAGGGGCAGGGGTGACCTACGAGCAGTACTTC. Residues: CASSQDLGAGVTYEQYF.

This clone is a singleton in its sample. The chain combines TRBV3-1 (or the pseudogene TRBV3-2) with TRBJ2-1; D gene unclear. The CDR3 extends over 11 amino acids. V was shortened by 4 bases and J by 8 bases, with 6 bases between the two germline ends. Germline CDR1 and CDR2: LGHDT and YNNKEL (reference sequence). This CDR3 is CASSRSDEQFF. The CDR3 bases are TGTGCCAGCAGCCGGAGCGATGAGCAGTTCTTC.

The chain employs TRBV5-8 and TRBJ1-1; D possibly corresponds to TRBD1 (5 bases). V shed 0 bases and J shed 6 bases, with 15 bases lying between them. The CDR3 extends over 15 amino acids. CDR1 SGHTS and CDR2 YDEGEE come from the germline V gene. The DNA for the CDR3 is TGTGCCAGCAGCTTGGTCCAGGGCCGCACGGCTGAAGCTTTCTTT. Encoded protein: CASSLVQGRTAEAFF. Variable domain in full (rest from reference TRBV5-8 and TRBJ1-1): EAGVTQSPTHLIKTRGQQATLRCSPISGHTSVYWYQQALGLGLQFLLWYDEGEERNRGNFPPRFSGRQFPNYSSELNVNALELEDSALYLCASSLVQGRTAEAFFGQGTRLTVV.